The entry below describes one TCR beta chain. This specimen belongs to a study of blood T cell repertoires in COVID-19. Using immunoSEQ multiplex PCR, the repertoire was profiled, and TCRdb retains in-frame clones only, with some absent. The sample shows some 170,000 clones, 82% of them seen only once. Trimming at V came to 5 bases and at J to 7 bases, leaving 10 bases not matched to a gene. CDR1 and CDR2 from the germline V gene are SQVTM and ANQGSEA. The CDR3 is 14 residues long. This receptor was taken from a woman in her 70s with acute or convalescent COVID-19. The chain couples TRBV29-1 to TRBJ1-4; 7 bases line up with TRBD1. Sequencing was done on a sample of peripheral blood. CDR3 residues: CSVQGGPLGEKLFF. CDR3 nucleotide sequence: TGCAGCGTTCAGGGGGGCCCGTTAGGTGAAAAACTGTTTTTT. Full variable domain (missing parts from reference TRBV29-1 and TRBJ1-4): SAVISQKPSRDICQRGTSLTIQCQVDSQVTMMFWYRQQPGQSLTLIATANQGSEATYESGFVIDKFPISRPNLTFSTLTVSNMSPEDSSIYLCSVQGGPLGEKLFFGSGTQLSVL.